These 20 T cell receptor beta chains share one sample of origin, sequenced in a study of tumour-infiltrating T cells in Burkitt lymphoma. Clones were sequenced by immunoSEQ multiplex PCR, and TCRdb holds only the in-frame ones, with some missing. The sample holds 150 to 200 clones, 97% seen once. The sequenced material came from tumor tissue. Receptors originate from a human donor with Burkitt lymphoma.

This chain links TRBV6-1 with TRBJ2-3; TRBD2 is a possible D gene (6 bases). V was shortened by 6 bases and J by 5 bases, with 12 bases between the two germline ends. The CDR3 totals 13 residues. In germline, CDR1 is MNHNS, CDR2 SASEGT. This chain's CDR3 is CASSGQGGDTQYF. CDR3 coding DNA: TGTGCCAGCAGCGGGCAGGGAGGAGATACGCAGTATTTT.

The gene calls are TRBV4-2 and TRBJ2-1; the match to TRBD1 covers 10 bases. This CDR3 region has 16 residues. Per germline, CDR1 LGHNA and CDR2 YNFKEQ. After removal of 0 bases from V and 4 bases from J, the junction contained 3 bases not matched to a gene. The CDR3 sequence: CASSQDGDRGYNEQFF. The DNA of the CDR3 is TGTGCCAGCAGCCAAGATGGGGACAGGGGTTACAATGAGCAGTTCTTC.

This chain connects TRBV6-5 to TRBJ1-2; possible D gene TRBD1, 5 bases. The CDR3 sequence is 15 residues long. Per germline, CDR1 MNHEY and CDR2 SVGAGI. V gave up 0 bases and J gave up 3 bases, with 11 bases separating them. The CDR3 is CASSYSGGTHYGYTF. The CDR3 coding sequence is TGTGCCAGCAGTTACTCGGGCGGGACCCACTATGGCTACACCTTC.

In nucleotides, the CDR3 is TGTGCCAGCACTTCGAACACTGAAGCTTTCTTT. Amino acid sequence: CASTSNTEAFF. This rearrangement joins TRBV6-6 to TRBJ1-1; D gene ambiguous. V shed 7 bases and J shed 1 base, with 4 bases lying between them. Germline V gene data show CDR1 as MNHNY and CDR2 as SVGAGI (reference sequence). The CDR3 extends over 11 amino acids.

This chain links TRBV2 with TRBJ2-1; 8 nucleotides line up with TRBD2. This CDR3 is built from 13 residues. V lost 7 bases and J lost 8; bases outside the gene matches: 7. Germline loops: CDR1 SNHLY, CDR2 FYNNEI. The CDR3 is CASTGGARDEQFF. The CDR3 coding sequence is TGTGCCAGCACGGGGGGGGCTCGGGATGAGCAGTTCTTC.

The rearrangement links TRBV4-1 to TRBJ2-7; D perhaps matches TRBD2 (6 bases). In germline, CDR1 is MGHRA, CDR2 YSYEKL. Trimming shortened V by 4 bases and J by 0 bases, and 16 bases separated the two germline ends. The CDR3 has 16 amino acids. As DNA, the CDR3 is TGCGCCAGCAGCCCGTTTCTAGCGCTAAGCTCCTACGAGCAGTACTTC. It specifies CASSPFLALSSYEQYF.

The chain links TRBV7-8 to TRBJ2-3, with 12 bases that match TRBD2. J was trimmed by 2 bases and V by 5 bases; bases with no gene match: 11. Germline CDR1 and CDR2: SGHVS and FQNEAQ. This CDR3 region has 18 residues. The CDR3 DNA follows: TGTGCCAGCAGCGCGACTAGCGGGGGCCAAACACCCACAGATACGCAGTATTTT. Protein sequence: CASSATSGGQTPTDTQYF.

The chain joins TRBV29-1 to TRBJ1-4; TRBD1 agrees at 7 bases. The CDR3 sequence is 12 residues long. Trimming cost V 4 bases and J 5 bases; bases outside gene matches: 1. CDR1 is SQVTM, CDR2 ANQGSEA, per germline. This CDR3 reads CSVGGGNEKLFF. CDR3 DNA sequence: TGCAGCGTTGGAGGGGGCAATGAAAAACTGTTTTTT.

V usage is TRBV14 and J usage is TRBJ2-7, with D perhaps matching TRBD1 (5 bases). Germline loops: CDR1 SGHDN, CDR2 FVKESK. Trimming removed 4 bases from V and 2 bases from J, with 18 bases in between. The CDR3 covers 16 residues. The CDR3 loop reads CASSLLSSAGTYEQYF. In nucleotides, the CDR3 is TGTGCCAGCAGCCTCCTAAGCTCGGCAGGGACCTACGAGCAGTACTTC.

The J gene is TRBJ2-2, the V gene TRBV27, with TRBD2 identical over 9 bases. With 6 bases clipped from V and 6 bases from J, the junction kept 8 bases outside the gene matches. Germline V gene data show CDR1 as MNHEY and CDR2 as SMNVEV (reference sequence). The CDR3 covers 15 residues. In DNA, the CDR3 is TGTGCCAGCAGGGTCGGACTAGCGAGGGCCGGGGAGCTGTTTTTT. It is translated as CASRVGLARAGELFF.

This clone was recorded only once. The CDR3 loop is CASVGQLQETQYF. CDR3 nucleotides: TGCGCCAGCGTGGGACAGCTCCAAGAGACCCAGTACTTC. This chain joins TRBV10-2 and TRBJ2-5; 7 nucleotides line up with TRBD1. V lost 8 bases and J lost 1; bases outside the gene matches: 4. From germline, CDR1 is WSHSY and CDR2 SAAADI. The CDR3 extends over 13 amino acids.

The chain joins TRBV18 to TRBJ2-3, with D perhaps TRBD2 (7 bases). Germline V gives CDR1 KGHSH, CDR2 LQKENI. The CDR3 is 16 residues long. The ends were cut back, 8 bases at V and 4 bases at J, with 22 bases in the middle. The chain's CDR3 is CASAPPGSGTPDTQYF. As DNA, the CDR3 is TGTGCCAGCGCCCCGCCGGGAAGCGGGACACCAGATACGCAGTATTTT.

V usage is TRBV9 and J usage is TRBJ1-5; the D is unclear. The CDR3 is 13 residues long. The V gene lost 4 bases and the J gene lost 2 bases, with 7 bases spanning the gap. CDR1 and CDR2 (germline): SGDLS, YYNGEE. Written as DNA, the CDR3 is TGTGCCAGCAGCTCTTGGGGCAATCAGCCCCAGCATTTT. Residues: CASSSWGNQPQHF.

The rearrangement joins TRBV5-8 to TRBJ2-3, with TRBD2 identical over 8 bases. Looked up from germline, CDR1 is SGHTS and CDR2 is YDEGEE. The CDR3 has 17 amino acids. J lost 5 bases, V lost 4 bases, and 15 bases had no gene match. The CDR3 DNA is TGTGCCAGCAGCCCTTGGGCCTTAGCGGGGTCAGTAGATACGCAGTATTTT. It yields the protein CASSPWALAGSVDTQYF.

The chain joins TRBV4-1 to TRBJ2-7, with no clear D. V lost 1 base and J 4 bases, leaving 5 bases between the germline ends. From germline, CDR1 is MGHRA and CDR2 YSYEKL. This CDR3 comprises 12 residues. In DNA, the CDR3 is TGCGCCAGCAGCCAAGGCACGTACGAGCAGTACTTC. Protein product: CASSQGTYEQYF.

J is TRBJ2-7 and V is TRBV5-1, with D perhaps TRBD1 (7 bases). CDR1 is SGHRS, CDR2 YFSETQ, per germline. Trimming removed 4 bases from V and 2 bases from J, with 13 bases in between. This CDR3 comprises 14 residues. The CDR3 loop is CASSAAGQPYEQYF. DNA for the CDR3: TGCGCCAGCAGCGCGGCGGGACAGCCCTACGAGCAGTACTTC.

The rearrangement joins TRBV20-1 to TRBJ2-7, with D perhaps matching TRBD2 (6 bases). The CDR3 totals 11 residues. V was pared by 5 bases and J by 6 bases, with 11 bases between. CDR1 is DFQATT and CDR2 is SNEGSKA in the germline V gene (reference sequence). Here the CDR3 reads CSAPRESEQYF. DNA of the CDR3: TGCAGTGCTCCCCGGGAGAGCGAGCAGTACTTC.

Concerning this clone: An end of the junction differs from the germline gene, which may be a read error. V and J are TRBV29-1 and TRBJ2-6; 7 bases map to TRBD2. CDR1 and CDR2 from the germline V gene are SQVTM and ANQGSEA. The CDR3 runs to 17 residues. The CDR3: CSVHIRLATKSGQRPDF. The CDR3 bases are TGCAGCGTTCACATTCGACTAGCTACAAAGTCGGGCCAACGTCCTGACTTC.

The chain has TRBV7-8 and TRBJ1-3; D gene uncertain. Germline V gene lookup returns CDR1 SGHVS and CDR2 FQNEAQ. This CDR3 contains 16 residues. Trimming took off 5 bases at V and 0 bases at J, with 14 bases between the two ends. This chain's CDR3 is CASSLQGRNSGNTIYF. The CDR3 nucleotides are TGTGCCAGCAGCCTACAAGGACGAAACTCTGGAAACACCATATATTTT.

V usage is TRBV10-3 and J usage is TRBJ1-5, with 9 nucleotides matching TRBD1. CDR3 length: 13 residues. CDR1 and CDR2 (germline): ENHRY, SYGVKD. The ends lost 6 bases at V and 6 bases at J; junction bases unmatched: 3. CDR3 coding DNA: TGTGCCATCAGCGACAGGGGGAGTCAGCCCCAGCATTTT. Translated: CAISDRGSQPQHF.